The entry below gives a single T cell receptor beta chain sequence along with its context. Antigen specificity is unknown. This sample stems from a study of T cell repertoires in ileal Crohn's disease. On the study more broadly: Median disease duration was roughly 8.5 years; approximately 32% smoked at surgery. Study results and limitations: Every patient over 26.8% clonality showed endoscopic recurrence. Active smokers at surgery had more clonal expansions than non-smokers.

Time point here: neoterminal ileum biopsy at postoperative endoscopy, about 6 months after surgery. Patients were adults with ileal or ileocolonic Crohn's disease needing resection. The CDR3 totals 14 residues. CDR1 and CDR2 (germline): MNHEY, SVGAGI. Deletions cut 5 bases from V and 6 bases from J, with 16 bases between. Sequencing was performed with immunoSEQ multiplex PCR; in TCRdb, only in-frame clones are kept and a portion is missing. In the table there are 15,000 to 20,000 clones, 60% to 75% of which are singletons. The source material was ileal tissue. The chain joins TRBV6-5 to TRBJ1-2; no reliable D call. The origin of this receptor is an adult with Crohn's disease. CDR3 bases: TGTGCCAGCAGTGGATGGGCAGGAGGCCATGGCTACACCTTC. Protein sequence: CASSGWAGGHGYTF.